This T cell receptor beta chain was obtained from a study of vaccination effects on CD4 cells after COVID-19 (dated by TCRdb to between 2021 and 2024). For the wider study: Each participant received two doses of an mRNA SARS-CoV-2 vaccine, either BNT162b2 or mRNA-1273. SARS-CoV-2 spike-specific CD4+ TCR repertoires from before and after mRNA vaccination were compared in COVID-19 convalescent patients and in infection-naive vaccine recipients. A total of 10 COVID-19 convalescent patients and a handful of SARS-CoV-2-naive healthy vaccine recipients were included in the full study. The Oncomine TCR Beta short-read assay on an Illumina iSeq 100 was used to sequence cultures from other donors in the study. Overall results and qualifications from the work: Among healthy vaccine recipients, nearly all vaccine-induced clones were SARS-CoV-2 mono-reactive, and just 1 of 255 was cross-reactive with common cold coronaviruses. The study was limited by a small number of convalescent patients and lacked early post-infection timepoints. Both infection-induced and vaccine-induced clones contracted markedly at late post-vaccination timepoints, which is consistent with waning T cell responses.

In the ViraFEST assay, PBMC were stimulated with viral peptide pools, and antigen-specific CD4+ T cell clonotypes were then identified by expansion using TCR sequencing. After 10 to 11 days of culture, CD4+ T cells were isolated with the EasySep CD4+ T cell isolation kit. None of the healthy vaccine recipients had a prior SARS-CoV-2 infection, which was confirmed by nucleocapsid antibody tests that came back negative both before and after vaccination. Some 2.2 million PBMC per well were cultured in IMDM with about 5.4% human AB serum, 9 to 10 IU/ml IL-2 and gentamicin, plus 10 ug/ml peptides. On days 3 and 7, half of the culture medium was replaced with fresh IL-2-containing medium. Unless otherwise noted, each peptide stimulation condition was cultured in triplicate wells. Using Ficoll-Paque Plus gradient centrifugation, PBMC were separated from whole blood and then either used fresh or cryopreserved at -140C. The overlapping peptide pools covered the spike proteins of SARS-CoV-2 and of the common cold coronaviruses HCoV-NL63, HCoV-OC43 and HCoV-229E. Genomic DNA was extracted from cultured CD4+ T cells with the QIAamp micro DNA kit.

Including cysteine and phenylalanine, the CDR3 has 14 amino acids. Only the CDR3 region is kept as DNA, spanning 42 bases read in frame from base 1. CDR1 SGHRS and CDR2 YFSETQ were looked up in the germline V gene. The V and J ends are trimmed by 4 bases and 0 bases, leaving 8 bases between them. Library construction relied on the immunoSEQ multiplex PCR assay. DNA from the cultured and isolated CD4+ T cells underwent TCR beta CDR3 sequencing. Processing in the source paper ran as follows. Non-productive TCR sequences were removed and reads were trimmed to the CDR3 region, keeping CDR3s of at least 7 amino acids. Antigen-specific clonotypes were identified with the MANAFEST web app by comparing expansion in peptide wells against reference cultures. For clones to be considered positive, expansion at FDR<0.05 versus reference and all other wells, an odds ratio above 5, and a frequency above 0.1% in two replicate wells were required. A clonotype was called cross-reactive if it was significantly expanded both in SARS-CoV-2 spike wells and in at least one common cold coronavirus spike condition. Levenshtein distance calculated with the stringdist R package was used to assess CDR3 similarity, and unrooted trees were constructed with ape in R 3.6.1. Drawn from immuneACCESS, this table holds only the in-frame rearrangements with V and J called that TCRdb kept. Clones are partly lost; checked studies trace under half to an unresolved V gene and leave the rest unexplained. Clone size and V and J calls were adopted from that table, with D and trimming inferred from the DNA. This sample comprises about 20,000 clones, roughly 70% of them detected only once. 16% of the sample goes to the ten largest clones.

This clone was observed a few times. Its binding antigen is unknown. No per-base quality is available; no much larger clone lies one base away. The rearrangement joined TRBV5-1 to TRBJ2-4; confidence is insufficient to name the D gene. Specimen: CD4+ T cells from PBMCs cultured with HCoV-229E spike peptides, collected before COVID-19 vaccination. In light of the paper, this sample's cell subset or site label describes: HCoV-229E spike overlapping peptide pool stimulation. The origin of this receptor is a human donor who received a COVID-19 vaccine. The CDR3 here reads CASSNDLAKNIQYF. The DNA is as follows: TGCGCCAGCAGCAACGACCTAGCCAAAAACATTCAGTACTTC.